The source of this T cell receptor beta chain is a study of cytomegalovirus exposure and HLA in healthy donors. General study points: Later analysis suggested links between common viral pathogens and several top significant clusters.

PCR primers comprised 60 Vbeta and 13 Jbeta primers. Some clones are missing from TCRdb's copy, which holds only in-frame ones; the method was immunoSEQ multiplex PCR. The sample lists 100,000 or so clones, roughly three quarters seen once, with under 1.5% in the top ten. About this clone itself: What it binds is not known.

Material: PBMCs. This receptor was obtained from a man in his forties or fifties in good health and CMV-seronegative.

CDR3 nucleotide sequence: TGTGCCAGTAGCCTCAAACTAGCGGGAGCTACAGATACGCAGTATTTT. It yields the protein CASSLKLAGATDTQYF. The chain recombines TRBV19 with TRBJ2-3; 11 positions match TRBD2. Germline V lookup: CDR1 LNHDA, CDR2 SQIVND (reference sequence). J gave up 3 bases and V 6 bases, and 8 bases lay outside the gene matches. This CDR3 comprises 16 residues.